The T cell receptor (beta chain) under discussion was sequenced for a study of T cell repertoires in cytomegalovirus infection. Study-wide background: From public TCR beta signatures came an indication of both CMV infection and matching HLA type.

Via MiXCR, TCRdb re-called the reads, giving one row per CDR3 protein. This sample carries about 570,000 distinct CDR3 sequences, roughly 43% of them seen once, and the ten largest clones take 48%. On this clonotype: Its matching antigen is unknown.

There are 13 residues in the CDR3. Trimming shortened V by 2 bases and J by 5 bases, and 9 bases separated the two germline ends. Germline values: CDR1 SEHNR, CDR2 FQNEAQ (reference sequence). Material: cultured PBMCs, obtained from culture after CMV antigen stimulation. This rearrangement joins TRBV7-9 to TRBJ2-5; D is ambiguous. The sequence was obtained from a human donor in good health (CMV status not recorded). Some clones in this sample may be carry-over from other donors' samples. The CDR3 spells CASSLSIMETQYF. CDR3 DNA: TGTGCCAGCAGCTTATCGATCATGGAGACCCAGTACTTC.